Listed below are T cell receptor beta chains from one sample, sequenced in a study of chemoradiotherapy in HPV16-positive cancers. Using immunoSEQ multiplex PCR, the repertoire was profiled, and TCRdb retains in-frame clones only, with some absent. The sample yields 65,000 to 80,000 clones, about nine tenths seen once. The specimen was blood, collected from a patient who underwent chemoradiotherapy. These receptors originate from a human donor with HPV-associated anogenital cancer. Both conserved end residues are part of each CDR3. Each record gives: J gene, V gene, CDR3 protein.

j_call: TRBJ2-1
v_call: TRBV9
cdr3_aa: CASSAQTGLTYNEQFF

j_call: TRBJ2-1
v_call: TRBV2
cdr3_aa: CAIPSGGGNNEQFF

j_call: TRBJ1-2
v_call: TRBV6-5
cdr3_aa: CASRSGQGRFYGYTF

j_call: TRBJ1-4
v_call: TRBV19
cdr3_aa: CASSIGRGLDEKLFF

j_call: TRBJ1-1
v_call: TRBV6-1
cdr3_aa: CASSVLFGSSEAFF

j_call: TRBJ2-1
v_call: TRBV14
cdr3_aa: CASSQDLGGDEQFF

j_call: TRBJ1-1
v_call: TRBV2
cdr3_aa: CASSDGTGSVAFF

j_call: TRBJ1-2
v_call: TRBV29-1
cdr3_aa: CSVENQDVYGYTF

j_call: TRBJ1-1
v_call: TRBV5-3
cdr3_aa: CARSRVWGQPGQRREAFF

j_call: TRBJ2-7
v_call: TRBV28
cdr3_aa: CASSLSGGDEQYF

j_call: TRBJ2-3
v_call: TRBV15
cdr3_aa: CATSRGDGSGTDTQYF

j_call: TRBJ1-3
v_call: TRBV27
cdr3_aa: CASRQGAGNTIYF

j_call: TRBJ1-4
v_call: TRBV18
cdr3_aa: CASSPEIGVATNEKLFF

j_call: TRBJ2-3
v_call: TRBV7-7
cdr3_aa: CATSRGGKVTDTQYF

j_call: TRBJ2-1
v_call: TRBV6-5
cdr3_aa: CASSIYSGEQFF

j_call: TRBJ2-7
v_call: TRBV5-4
cdr3_aa: CASSLRGQGYEQYF

j_call: TRBJ1-2
v_call: TRBV7-9
cdr3_aa: CASTLAGGQGGFGYTF

j_call: TRBJ2-7
v_call: TRBV11-2
cdr3_aa: CASSALAGLFYEQYF

j_call: TRBJ1-3
v_call: TRBV5-4
cdr3_aa: CASRFQGGNTIYF

j_call: TRBJ1-2
v_call: TRBV29-1
cdr3_aa: CSVWTEGGYTF

j_call: TRBJ2-2
v_call: TRBV2
cdr3_aa: CASTRDRGFTHTGELFF

j_call: TRBJ2-2
v_call: TRBV5-1
cdr3_aa: CASSPLAGLRGSWWLFF

j_call: TRBJ1-4
v_call: TRBV7-6
cdr3_aa: CASRPSQGDNEKLFF

j_call: TRBJ1-1
v_call: TRBV5-4
cdr3_aa: CASSLAQKNTEAFF

j_call: TRBJ2-1
v_call: TRBV30
cdr3_aa: CAWSGQGYEQFF

j_call: TRBJ2-3
v_call: TRBV18
cdr3_aa: CASSRTGSTDTQYF

j_call: TRBJ1-1
v_call: TRBV6-1
cdr3_aa: CASSEVRGTEAFF

j_call: TRBJ1-5
v_call: TRBV19
cdr3_aa: CASSIRGGGQPQHF

j_call: TRBJ1-3
v_call: TRBV4-1
cdr3_aa: CASSQFRDSSGNTIYF

j_call: TRBJ2-1
v_call: TRBV9
cdr3_aa: CASSVGQGSYNEQFF

j_call: TRBJ1-1
v_call: TRBV5-4
cdr3_aa: CASSFTGNTEAFF

j_call: TRBJ1-2
v_call: TRBV6-1
cdr3_aa: CASSPGTPATF

j_call: TRBJ2-1
v_call: TRBV9
cdr3_aa: CASSVAPTSSEQFF

j_call: TRBJ1-2
v_call: TRBV19
cdr3_aa: CASSMTGRGYTF

j_call: TRBJ1-2
v_call: TRBV4-1
cdr3_aa: CASSLGQGADGYTF

j_call: TRBJ1-4
v_call: TRBV19
cdr3_aa: CASSTQINEKLFF

j_call: TRBJ2-3
v_call: TRBV6-4
cdr3_aa: CASSDTGWGTDTQYF

j_call: TRBJ2-7
v_call: TRBV6-5
cdr3_aa: CASSPTSGSYEQYF

j_call: TRBJ2-2
v_call: TRBV9
cdr3_aa: CASSVTGRDTGELFF

j_call: TRBJ1-5
v_call: TRBV9
cdr3_aa: CASSGPGGNQPQHF

j_call: TRBJ1-3
v_call: TRBV7-9
cdr3_aa: CASSFYSVSGNTIYF

j_call: NA
v_call: TRBV19
cdr3_aa: CASISRVTSELFF

j_call: TRBJ1-1
v_call: TRBV7-2
cdr3_aa: CASSFALVNTEAFF

j_call: TRBJ2-3
v_call: TRBV5-4
cdr3_aa: CASSSGPTASTDTQYF

j_call: TRBJ1-1
v_call: TRBV4-1
cdr3_aa: CASSQGEGGPEAFF

j_call: TRBJ2-1
v_call: TRBV11-2
cdr3_aa: CASSLLRGRTYNEQFF

j_call: TRBJ1-5
v_call: TRBV7-9
cdr3_aa: CASNRGGGNQPQHF